The present T cell receptor (beta chain) was sequenced within a study of vaccination and CD4 T cells after COVID-19. Across the whole study: Stimulation used overlapping spike peptides from SARS-CoV-2, HCoV-NL63, HCoV-OC43 and HCoV-229E.

Germline-derived CDR1 and CDR2 are SGHTA and FQGNSA. Trimming shortened V by 0 bases and J by 4 bases, and 9 bases separated the two germline ends. CDR3 length equals 14 residues. Comment on this clonotype: Antigen: not known.

Sequence data for DNA of cultured CD4+ T cells were generated by the Oncomine TCR Beta short-read assay. TCRdb re-derived calls from the PCR reads in MiXCR, one entry per CDR3 protein. The sample has over 15,000 distinct CDR3 sequences, 43% seen once; the top ten hold about 6%. The treatment: approximately nine-day PBMC culture with coronavirus spike peptide pools or control peptides (ViraFEST assay). It was on days 3 and 7 that half the medium was replaced with fresh IL-2 medium. The receptor was isolated from a human donor who had recovered from COVID-19. The sequencing used CD4+ T cells from blood, cultured in vitro, collected before SARS-CoV-2 vaccination. The chain couples TRBV7-2 to TRBJ1-1; D might be TRBD1 (6 bases). CDR3 in amino acids: CASSLAEQGTEAFF. The CDR3 DNA reads as TGTGCCAGCAGCTTAGCAGAACAGGGCACTGAAGCTTTCTTT.